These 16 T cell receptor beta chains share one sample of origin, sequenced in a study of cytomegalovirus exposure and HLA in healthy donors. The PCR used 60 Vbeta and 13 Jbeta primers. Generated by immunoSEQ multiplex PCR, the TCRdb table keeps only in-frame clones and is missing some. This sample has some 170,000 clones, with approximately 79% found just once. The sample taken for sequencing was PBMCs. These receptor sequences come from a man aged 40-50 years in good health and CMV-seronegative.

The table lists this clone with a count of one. CDR3 sequence: CASSLGRLAGYSGANVLTF. Written as DNA, the CDR3 is TGTGCCAGCAGTTTAGGTCGGCTAGCGGGGTACTCTGGGGCCAACGTCCTGACTTTC. This chain joins TRBV28 and TRBJ2-6; TRBD2 agrees at 9 bases. The ends lost 2 bases at V and 0 bases at J; junction bases unmatched: 8. CDR1 and CDR2 from the germline V gene are MDHEN and SYDVKM. The CDR3 totals 19 residues. Together with reference TRBV28 and TRBJ2-6, the CDR3 gives the full variable domain: DVKVTQSSRYLVKRTGEKVFLECVQDMDHENMFWYRQDPGLGLRLIYFSYDVKMKEKGDIPEGYSVSREKKERFSLILESASTNQTSMYLCASSLGRLAGYSGANVLTFGAGSRLTVL.

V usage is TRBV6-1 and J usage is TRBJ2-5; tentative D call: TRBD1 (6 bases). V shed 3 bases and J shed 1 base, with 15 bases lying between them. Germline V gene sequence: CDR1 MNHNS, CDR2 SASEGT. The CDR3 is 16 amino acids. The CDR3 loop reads CASSDQWGRGQETQYF. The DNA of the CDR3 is TGTGCCAGCAGTGACCAGTGGGGCAGGGGCCAAGAGACCCAGTACTTC.

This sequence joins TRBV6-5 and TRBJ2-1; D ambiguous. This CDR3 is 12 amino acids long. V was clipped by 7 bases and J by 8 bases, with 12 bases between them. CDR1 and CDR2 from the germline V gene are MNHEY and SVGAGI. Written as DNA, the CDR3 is TGTGCCAGCATTGGGTTCCGGGATGAGCAGTTCTTC. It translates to CASIGFRDEQFF.

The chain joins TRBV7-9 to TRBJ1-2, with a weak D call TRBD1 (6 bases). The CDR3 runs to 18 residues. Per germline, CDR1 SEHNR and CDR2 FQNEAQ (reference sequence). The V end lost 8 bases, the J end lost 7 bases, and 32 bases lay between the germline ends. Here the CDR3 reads CASLGGAYPDSRSGGYTF. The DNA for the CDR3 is TGTGCCAGCCTAGGGGGAGCGTATCCCGATTCCCGTTCGGGTGGCTACACCTTC.

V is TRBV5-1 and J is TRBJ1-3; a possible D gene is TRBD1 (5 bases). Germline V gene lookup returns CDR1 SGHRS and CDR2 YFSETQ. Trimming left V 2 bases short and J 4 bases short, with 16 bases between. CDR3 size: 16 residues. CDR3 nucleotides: TGCGCCAGCAGCTTTGGAACAGGACATAGGGGAAACACCATATATTTT. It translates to CASSFGTGHRGNTIYF.

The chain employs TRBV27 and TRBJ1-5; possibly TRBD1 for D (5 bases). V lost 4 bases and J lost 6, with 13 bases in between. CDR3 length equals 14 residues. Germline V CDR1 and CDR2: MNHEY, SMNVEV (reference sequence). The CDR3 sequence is CASSWGTGGQPQHF. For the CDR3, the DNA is TGTGCCAGCAGTTGGGGGACCGGGGGTCAGCCCCAGCATTTT.

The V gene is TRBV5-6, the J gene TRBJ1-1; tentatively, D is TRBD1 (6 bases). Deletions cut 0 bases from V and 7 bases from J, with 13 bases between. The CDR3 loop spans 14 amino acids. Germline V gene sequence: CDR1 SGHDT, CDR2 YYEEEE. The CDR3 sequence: CASSLGTGIVEAFF. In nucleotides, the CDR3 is TGTGCCAGCAGCTTGGGCACAGGGATAGTTGAAGCTTTCTTT. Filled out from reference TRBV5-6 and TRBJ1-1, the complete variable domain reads DAGVTQSPTHLIKTRGQQVTLRCSPKSGHDTVSWYQQALGQGPQFIFQYYEEEERQRGNFPDRFSGHQFPNYSSELNVNALLLGDSALYLCASSLGTGIVEAFFGQGTRLTVV.

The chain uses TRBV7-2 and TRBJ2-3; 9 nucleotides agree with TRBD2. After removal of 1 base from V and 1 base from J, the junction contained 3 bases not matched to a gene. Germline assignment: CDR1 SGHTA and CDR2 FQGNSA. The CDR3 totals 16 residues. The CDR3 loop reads CASSLGVAGGTDTQYF. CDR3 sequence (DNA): TGTGCCAGCAGCTTAGGAGTAGCGGGGGGCACAGATACGCAGTATTTT.

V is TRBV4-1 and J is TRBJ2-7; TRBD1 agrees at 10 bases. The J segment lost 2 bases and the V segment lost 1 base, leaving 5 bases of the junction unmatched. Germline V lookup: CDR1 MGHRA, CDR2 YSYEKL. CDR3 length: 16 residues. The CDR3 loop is CASSQGQGASPYEQYF. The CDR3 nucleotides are TGCGCCAGCAGCCAAGGACAGGGGGCATCCCCCTACGAGCAGTACTTC.

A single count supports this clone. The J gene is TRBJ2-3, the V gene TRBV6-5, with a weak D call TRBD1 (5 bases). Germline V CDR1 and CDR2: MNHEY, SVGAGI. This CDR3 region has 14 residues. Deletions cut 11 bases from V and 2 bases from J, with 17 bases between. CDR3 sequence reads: CAVQGLGHTDTQYF. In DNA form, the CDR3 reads TGTGCCGTCCAGGGTCTAGGGCACACAGATACGCAGTATTTT.

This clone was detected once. CDR3 loop: CASSETGQGKRFF. DNA for the CDR3: TGTGCCAGCAGTGAAACCGGACAGGGAAAACGGTTCTTC. This sequence joins TRBV6-1 and TRBJ2-1; TRBD1 agrees at 8 bases. Looked up from germline, CDR1 is MNHNS and CDR2 is SASEGT. The CDR3 consists of 13 residues. The trim removed 2 bases at V and 15 bases at J, leaving 9 bases unmatched.

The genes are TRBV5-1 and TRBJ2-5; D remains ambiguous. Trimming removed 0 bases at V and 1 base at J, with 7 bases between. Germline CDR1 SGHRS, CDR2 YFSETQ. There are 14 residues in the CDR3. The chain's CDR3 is CASSLDSSQETQYF. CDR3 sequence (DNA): TGCGCCAGCAGCTTGGATAGCAGCCAAGAGACCCAGTACTTC. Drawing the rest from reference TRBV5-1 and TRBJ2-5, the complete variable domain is KAGVTQTPRYLIKTRGQQVTLSCSPISGHRSVSWYQQTPGQGLQFLFEYFSETQRNKGNFPGRFSGRQFSNSRSEMNVSTLELGDSALYLCASSLDSSQETQYFGPGTRLLVL.

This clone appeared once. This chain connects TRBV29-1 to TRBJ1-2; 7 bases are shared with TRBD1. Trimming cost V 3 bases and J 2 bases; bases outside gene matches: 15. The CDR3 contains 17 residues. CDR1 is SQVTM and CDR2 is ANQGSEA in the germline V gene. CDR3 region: CSVDSLIGTEPNYGYTF. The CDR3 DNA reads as TGCAGCGTTGATTCCCTCATAGGGACAGAACCCAACTATGGCTACACCTTC.

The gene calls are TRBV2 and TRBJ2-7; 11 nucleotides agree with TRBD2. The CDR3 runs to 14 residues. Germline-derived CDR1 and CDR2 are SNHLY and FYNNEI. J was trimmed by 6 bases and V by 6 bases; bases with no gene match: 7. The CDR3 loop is CASRLTSGVPEQYF. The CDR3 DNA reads TGTGCCAGCAGACTGACTAGCGGGGTTCCCGAGCAGTACTTC.

CDR3 DNA: TGTGCCAGCAGAACAGGGAATTCACCCCTCCACTTT. The encoded protein is CASRTGNSPLHF. V and J are TRBV28 and TRBJ1-6; perhaps TRBD1 as D (6 bases). V was shortened by 6 bases and J by 7 bases, with 7 bases between the two germline ends. CDR1 is MDHEN and CDR2 is SYDVKM in the germline V gene. The CDR3 extends over 12 amino acids.

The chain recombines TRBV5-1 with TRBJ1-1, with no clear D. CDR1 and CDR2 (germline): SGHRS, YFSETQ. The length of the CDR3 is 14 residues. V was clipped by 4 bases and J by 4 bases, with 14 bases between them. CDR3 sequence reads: CASSEGSVGTEAFF. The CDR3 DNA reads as TGCGCCAGCAGCGAGGGATCGGTGGGCACTGAAGCTTTCTTT.